The clone carrying this TCR beta chain was counted a few times. Its antigen is unknown. The data derive from a study of T cells after yellow fever vaccination. Findings of the study overall: Clonotypes found in both CD4 and CD8 compartments made up a small share.

Generation of TCR cDNA used 5'RACE template switching (which added a universal primer site and UMIs). TCRdb fed the 5' RACE reads into MiXCR, producing one record per CDR3 protein. The sample yields under 350,000 distinct CDR3 sequences, about 4% seen once. The source material was PBMCs, sampled 5 days after the yellow fever booster vaccination. This sequence was found in a man between 18 and 35 years old who received the YFV17D yellow fever vaccine.

The CDR3 sequence: CASSTPDKYEQYF. The CDR3 bases are TGTGCCAGTAGTACGCCCGACAAGTACGAGCAGTACTTC. V and J are TRBV19 and TRBJ2-7; D not certain. Germline CDR1 LNHDA, CDR2 SQIVND (reference sequence). V lost 4 bases, J lost 4 bases, and 11 bases lay in between. This CDR3 spans 13 amino acids.